The T cell receptor (beta chain) described here comes from a study of blood T cell repertoires in COVID-19. Profiled with immunoSEQ multiplex PCR; TCRdb holds only in-frame clones, not every one. The sample records a few hundred thousand clones, 75% to 90% being singletons. The V segment lost 0 bases and the J segment 6 bases; nucleotides outside the gene matches: 5. This CDR3 has 16 residues. Germline V gene data show CDR1 as LGHDT and CDR2 as YNNKEL (reference sequence). Cohort 3 donors counted as recovered after two negative PCRs, clearance, or resolved symptoms. The chain combines TRBV3-1 (or the pseudogene TRBV3-2) with TRBJ2-1, with TRBD2 matching 10 bases. Sequenced sample: PBMCs or T cells enriched from blood (not recorded which). The sequence was obtained from a man aged 30 to 39 who had recovered from COVID-19. CDR3 amino acids: CASSQDSGRDVNEQFF. The DNA for the CDR3 is TGTGCCAGCAGCCAAGACAGCGGGAGGGATGTCAATGAGCAGTTCTTC.